This is a list of T cell receptor beta chains from one sample in a study of spatial heterogeneity in lung cancer. TCRdb passed the 5' RACE reads through MiXCR, listing each CDR3 protein once. The table has over 25,000 distinct CDR3 sequences, 7.1% seen once. The sequencing here drew on lung tumor tissue, taken at surgery. These receptors all come from a male donor with early-stage non-small cell lung cancer. The CDR3 runs from the conserved cysteine through the conserved F or W. D genes are given only for firm matches. Rows may omit the clone size; those that give it use once, few, many or a size class.

cdr3_length	j_call	clone_size	d_call	v_call	cdr3_aa	cdr3_nt
16	TRBJ2-1	many	TRBD2	TRBV10-3	CAISEVIAGVYNEQFF	TGTGCCATCAGTGAAGTAATAGCGGGGGTCTACAATGAGCAGTTCTTC
11	TRBJ1-1	many	NA	TRBV7-9	CASSLYREAFF	TGTGCCAGCAGCTTATACAGGGAAGCTTTCTTT
15	TRBJ1-4	few	TRBD1	TRBV10-3	CAISSGTVSGEKLFF	TGTGCCATCAGTAGCGGGACAGTCTCGGGTGAAAAACTGTTTTTT
13	TRBJ1-1	many	NA	TRBV12-3/TRBV12-4	CASSLGRVTEAFF	TGTGCCAGCAGTTTAGGGAGGGTCACTGAAGCTTTCTTT
15	TRBJ2-3	many	TRBD2	TRBV6-1	CASSALGGGRDTQYF	TGTGCCAGCAGTGCCCTCGGGGGGGGTAGAGATACGCAGTATTTT
14	TRBJ2-3	NA	TRBD2	TRBV20-1	CSASQRGGTDTQYF	TGCAGTGCTAGTCAGCGGGGGGGCACAGATACGCAGTATTTT
14	TRBJ2-1	many	NA	TRBV3-1	CASSPGLDRNEQFF	TGTGCCAGCAGCCCCGGACTTGATCGGAATGAGCAGTTCTTC
15	TRBJ1-1	many	TRBD1	TRBV6-6	CASSGRTGGNTEAFF	TGTGCCAGCAGTGGGAGGACAGGGGGGAACACTGAAGCTTTCTTT
13	TRBJ2-5	many	NA	TRBV11-2	CASSLTPQETQYF	TGTGCCAGCAGCCTCACCCCCCAAGAGACCCAGTACTTC
15	TRBJ1-1	many	NA	TRBV24-1	CATSGAGASNTEAFF	TGTGCCACCAGTGGTGCAGGGGCTTCGAACACTGAAGCTTTCTTT
15	TRBJ2-5	many	NA	TRBV6-5	CASSYRAQYQETQYF	TGTGCCAGCAGTTACCGGGCCCAGTACCAAGAGACCCAGTACTTC
14	TRBJ1-6	few	NA	TRBV7-6	CASSLGGGGSPLHF	TGTGCCAGCAGCTTAGGCGGGGGCGGTTCACCCCTCCACTTT
17	TRBJ1-1	NA	NA	TRBV9	CASSVEFPRQSNTEAFF	TGTGCCAGCAGCGTAGAATTCCCGAGACAGTCGAACACTGAAGCTTTCTTT
15	TRBJ2-5	many	TRBD1	TRBV24-1	CATSDYGTGEKTQYF	TGTGCCACCAGTGATTATGGGACAGGGGAGAAGACCCAGTACTTC
16	TRBJ2-3	many	TRBD2	TRBV25-1	CASSGGLAGHTDTQYF	TGTGCCAGCAGTGGCGGACTAGCGGGTCACACAGATACGCAGTATTTT
15	TRBJ2-7	many	TRBD1	TRBV20-1	CSARSMDRGSYEQYF	TGCAGTGCTAGAAGCATGGACAGGGGGAGCTACGAGCAGTACTTC
11	TRBJ1-2	few	TRBD1	TRBV12-3/TRBV12-4	CASRTGAGYTF	TGTGCCAGCAGGACAGGGGCAGGCTACACCTTC
15	TRBJ2-7	many	TRBD1	TRBV4-3	CASSQEKGASYEQYF	TGCGCCAGCAGCCAAGAGAAGGGGGCATCCTACGAGCAGTACTTC
15	TRBJ2-7	once	NA	TRBV11-2	CVSSLGDSATYEQYF	TGTGTCAGCAGCTTAGGGGACTCTGCGACGTACGAGCAGTACTTC
12	TRBJ2-3	many	TRBD1	TRBV5-5	CASSGTADTQYF	TGTGCCAGCAGCGGGACAGCAGATACGCAGTATTTT
15	TRBJ2-7	NA	NA	TRBV4-1	CASSQQDSPTYEQYF	TGCGCCAGCAGCCAGCAGGACAGCCCGACCTACGAGCAGTACTTC
12	TRBJ2-1	few	TRBD1	TRBV24-1	CATSGTGSEQFF	TGTGCCACCAGCGGGACAGGGAGTGAGCAGTTCTTC
13	TRBJ2-2	many	NA	TRBV4-1	CASSQSRLGELFF	TGCGCCAGCAGCCAATCCCGGCTCGGGGAGCTGTTTTTT
19	TRBJ1-4	NA	NA	TRBV23-1	CASSQSLGQNREGIEKLFF	TGCGCCAGCAGTCAATCCTTAGGACAAAACCGTGAGGGGATTGAAAAACTGTTTTTT
14	TRBJ2-3	medium-sized	NA	TRBV20-1	CSARDQGMTDTQYF	TGCAGTGCTAGAGATCAGGGTATGACAGATACGCAGTATTTT
14	TRBJ1-1	few	TRBD1	TRBV2	CASRQGQGNTEAFF	TGTGCCAGCAGGCAGGGACAGGGGAACACTGAAGCTTTCTTT
15	TRBJ1-1	many	NA	TRBV4-3	CASSQDDSGNTEAFF	TGCGCCAGCAGCCAAGACGACTCGGGGAACACTGAAGCTTTCTTT
14	TRBJ2-7	many	NA	TRBV28	CASSLCIKGCEQYF	TGTGCCAGCAGTTTATGCATTAAGGGTTGCGAGCAGTACTTC
12	TRBJ2-1	NA	TRBD2	TRBV3-1	CAAAGGGNEQFF	TGTGCCGCCGCGGGGGGGGGCAATGAGCAGTTCTTC